Following are 26 T cell receptor beta chains from one sample sequenced in a study of blood T cell repertoires in COVID-19. The table came from immunoSEQ multiplex PCR; TCRdb's copy has only in-frame clones and leaves some out. The table lists about 140,000 clones, 84% of them singletons. Sequencing used PBMCs or T cells enriched from blood (not recorded which). The receptors shown here come from a man between 40 and 49 years old with acute COVID-19.

There are a few counts of this clone. The genes are TRBV27 and TRBJ2-7; 9 nucleotides agree with TRBD2. Unmatched junction bases numbered 0, after V lost 6 bases and J lost 0 bases. CDR3 size: 13 residues. Germline CDR1 is MNHEY and CDR2 is SMNVEV (reference sequence). The CDR3 reads CASRTSGSYEQYF. DNA for the CDR3: TGTGCCAGCAGGACTAGCGGCTCCTACGAGCAGTACTTC.

The chain employs TRBV24-1 and TRBJ1-3; D possibly corresponds to TRBD1 (6 bases). CDR1 KGHDR and CDR2 SFDVKD come from the germline V gene. The CDR3 has 15 residues. Trimming shortened V by 5 bases and J by 4 bases, and 14 bases separated the two germline ends. CDR3 DNA sequence: TGTGCCACCAGTGCTTCAGCAGGGGCCGGAAACACCATATATTTT. This sequence encodes CATSASAGAGNTIYF.

The chain has TRBV7-2 and TRBJ2-5, with 12 bases identical to TRBD2. From germline, CDR1 is SGHTA and CDR2 FQGNSA. The V gene end was trimmed by 5 bases and the J gene end by 4 bases; junction bases not matched to a gene: 14. The CDR3 is 18 residues long. The CDR3 nucleotides read TGTGCCAGCAGCCCCGGGACTAGCGGGCTCGTTTCGGGAGAGACCCAGTACTTC. Translation: CASSPGTSGLVSGETQYF.

The CDR3 is CASSSGLGEQYF. Written as DNA, the CDR3 is TGTGCCAGCAGCTCCGGACTGGGAGAGCAGTACTTC. This chain connects TRBV5-6 to TRBJ2-7; weak D call: TRBD2 (5 bases). The CDR3 consists of 12 residues. The V end lost 3 bases, the J end lost 7 bases, and 11 bases lay between the germline ends. Germline CDR1 SGHDT, CDR2 YYEEEE.

This sequence joins TRBV11-3 and TRBJ2-1, with 8 nucleotides matching TRBD1. The CDR3 extends over 14 amino acids. J gave up 5 bases and V 5 bases, and 5 bases lay outside the gene matches. The germline CDR1 and CDR2 sequences are SGHNT and YENEEA. The CDR3 reads CASSQRTGNNEQFF. The CDR3 DNA reads TGTGCCAGCAGCCAGCGGACAGGGAACAATGAGCAGTTCTTC.

The V gene is TRBV5-1, the J gene TRBJ2-3; D may be TRBD2 (6 bases). The CDR3 is made up of 15 amino acids. Trimming took off 1 base at V and 0 bases at J, with 9 bases between the two ends. CDR1 and CDR2 (germline): SGHRS, YFSETQ. The DNA for the CDR3 is TGCGCCAGCAGCTTGTTCGGGACTAGCACAGATACGCAGTATTTT. Protein sequence: CASSLFGTSTDTQYF. Supplemented by reference TRBV5-1 and TRBJ2-3, the full variable domain reads KAGVTQTPRYLIKTRGQQVTLSCSPISGHRSVSWYQQTPGQGLQFLFEYFSETQRNKGNFPGRFSGRQFSNSRSEMNVSTLELGDSALYLCASSLFGTSTDTQYFGPGTRLTVL.

This clone came up once. The rearrangement links TRBV6-5 to TRBJ1-1; 8 nucleotides match TRBD1. V lost 0 bases and J lost 4; bases outside the gene matches: 4. The CDR3 is made up of 15 amino acids. CDR1 and CDR2 (germline): MNHEY, SVGAGI. The CDR3 DNA follows: TGTGCCAGCAGTTACTCGAGACAGGGGATCACTGAAGCTTTCTTT. It yields the protein CASSYSRQGITEAFF.

The chain uses TRBV11-2 and TRBJ2-1, with 7 bases fitting TRBD2. V lost 3 bases and J lost 4; bases outside the gene matches: 12. The CDR3 runs 17 residues. Germline V gene data show CDR1 as SGHAT and CDR2 as FQNNGV. The CDR3 region has the DNA TGTGCCAGCAGCTTCTCTAGGAGCGGGACGGGGTACAATGAGCAGTTCTTC. Residues: CASSFSRSGTGYNEQFF.

The chain uses TRBV2 and TRBJ2-5, with D perhaps TRBD1 (6 bases). Between the trimmed V and J ends, which lost 5 bases and 4 bases, there was a span of 17 bases. The CDR3 is 15 amino acids. CDR1 is SNHLY, CDR2 FYNNEI, per germline. The CDR3: CASSLQGRGPETQYF. The CDR3 DNA sequence: TGTGCCAGCAGTCTCCAGGGGCGCGGGCCAGAGACCCAGTACTTC.

This chain joins TRBV7-8 and TRBJ1-2; D possibly corresponds to TRBD1 (5 bases). Germline assignment: CDR1 SGHVS and CDR2 FQNEAQ. The V end was cut by 0 bases, the J end by 0 bases, with 14 bases between. The CDR3 runs 17 residues. The DNA of the CDR3 is TGTGCCAGCAGCTTAGCGCTACAGGTCACCCCTAACTATGGCTACACCTTC. It specifies CASSLALQVTPNYGYTF.

This sequence joins TRBV18 and TRBJ1-2; D is perhaps TRBD1 (6 bases). V lost 3 bases and J 8 bases, leaving 16 bases between the germline ends. CDR1 KGHSH and CDR2 LQKENI come from the germline V gene. This CDR3 spans 14 amino acids. CDR3 coding DNA: TGTGCCAGCTCACCGGACGGGACAAGGGTCGGCTACACCTTC. This gives the protein CASSPDGTRVGYTF. The full variable domain, completed using reference TRBV18 and TRBJ1-2, is NAGVMQNPRHLVRRRGQEARLRCSPMKGHSHVYWYRQLPEEGLKFMVYLQKENIIDESGMPKERFSAEFPKEGPSILRIQQVVRGDSAAYFCASSPDGTRVGYTFGSGTRLTVV.

This sequence joins TRBV19 and TRBJ2-3, with 15 bases matching TRBD2. The CDR3 has 18 amino acids. CDR1 is LNHDA and CDR2 is SQIVND in the germline V gene (reference sequence). The V gene end was trimmed by 5 bases and the J gene end by 4 bases; junction bases not matched to a gene: 10. In DNA form, the CDR3 reads TGTGCCAGTAGTGTCCAACCGGGACTAGCGGGAGGACCAGATACGCAGTATTTT. Translated: CASSVQPGLAGGPDTQYF.

The chain employs TRBV7-6 and TRBJ2-1; possible D gene TRBD1, 6 bases. The ends were cut back, 5 bases at V and 10 bases at J, with 12 bases in the middle. Germline V gives CDR1 SGHVS, CDR2 FNYEAQ. CDR3 size: 12 residues. The CDR3 DNA reads TGTGCCAGCAGCCGACCGCAGGGGGAGCAGTTCTTC. Translated, it gives CASSRPQGEQFF.

This rearrangement joins TRBV29-1 to TRBJ1-2; the D is unclear. The V end lost 3 bases, the J end lost 0 bases, and 14 bases lay between the germline ends. Germline CDR1 reads SQVTM; CDR2 reads ANQGSEA. CDR3 length: 15 residues. The DNA of the CDR3 is TGCAGCGTTGAGGCTAGTCAGATCCCTAACTATGGCTACACCTTC. Protein: CSVEASQIPNYGYTF. Looking up the rest from reference TRBV29-1 and TRBJ1-2 gives the full variable domain: SAVISQKPSRDICQRGTSLTIQCQVDSQVTMMFWYRQQPGQSLTLIATANQGSEATYESGFVIDKFPISRPNLTFSTLTVSNMSPEDSSIYLCSVEASQIPNYGYTFGSGTRLTVV.

The chain combines TRBV29-1 with TRBJ2-2, with TRBD1 identical over 8 bases. From germline, CDR1 is SQVTM and CDR2 ANQGSEA. The CDR3 consists of 13 residues. Germline trimming cut 5 bases from V and 4 bases from J; bases unmatched to any gene: 3. The CDR3 nucleotides are TGCAGCGTTAATACAGGGGGCACCGGGGAGCTGTTTTTT. Its protein is CSVNTGGTGELFF.

This chain links TRBV28 with TRBJ2-3; TRBD2 matches at 13 bases. CDR1 MDHEN and CDR2 SYDVKM come from the germline V gene. Germline trimming cut 2 bases from V and 5 bases from J; bases unmatched to any gene: 1. The CDR3 totals 15 residues. The CDR3 DNA reads as TGTGCCAGCAGTTTAGGACTAGCGGGAGAAGATACGCAGTATTTT. The encoded protein is CASSLGLAGEDTQYF.

V usage is TRBV30 and J usage is TRBJ1-1; D is possibly TRBD1 (6 bases). With 0 bases removed from V and 8 bases from J, the gap between germline ends came to 7 bases. The CDR3 totals 11 residues. Germline CDR1 GTSNPN, CDR2 SVGIG (reference sequence). CDR3 residues: CAWSVQGEAFF. The DNA of the CDR3 is TGTGCCTGGAGTGTCCAGGGGGAAGCTTTCTTT.

This rearrangement joins TRBV11-3 to TRBJ2-3; 8 positions agree with TRBD2. Per germline, CDR1 SGHNT and CDR2 YENEEA. The CDR3 spans 18 residues. The trim removed 5 bases at V and 1 base at J, leaving 14 bases unmatched. The CDR3: CASSIGGAYGSGTDTQYF. The DNA for the CDR3 is TGTGCCAGCAGCATCGGGGGGGCCTACGGTTCCGGCACAGATACGCAGTATTTT. Together with reference TRBV11-3 and TRBJ2-3, the CDR3 gives the full variable domain: EAGVVQSPRYKIIEKKQPVAFWCNPISGHNTLYWYLQNLGQGPELLIRYENEEAVDDSQLPKDRFSAERLKGVDSTLKIQPAELGDSAVYLCASSIGGAYGSGTDTQYFGPGTRLTVL.

This clone came up once. This chain links TRBV6-1 with TRBJ2-7, with 10 bases aligning to TRBD1. The V and J ends lost 5 bases and 4 bases, in that order; junction bases with no gene match: 8. Per the germline V gene, CDR1 is MNHNS and CDR2 is SASEGT. The length of the CDR3 is 15 residues. CDR3 sequence reads: CASSSRTGGRYEQYF. The DNA for the CDR3 is TGTGCCAGCAGTTCCAGGACAGGGGGTCGGTACGAGCAGTACTTC.

V is TRBV27 and J is TRBJ2-1; D not resolved. Germline loops: CDR1 MNHEY, CDR2 SMNVEV (reference sequence). Trimming took 5 bases from V and 1 from J, leaving 9 bases between them. The CDR3 runs to 14 residues. The CDR3 nucleotides are TGTGCCAGCAGTGTAAGCCGGTCCTACAATGAGCAGTTCTTC. Translated, it gives CASSVSRSYNEQFF.

The sample holds a few counts of this clone. V and J are TRBV5-8 and TRBJ2-7; 7 nucleotides match TRBD1. Germline V gene data show CDR1 as SGHTS and CDR2 as YDEGEE. V was pared by 6 bases and J by 0 bases, with 12 bases of the junction left unmatched. The CDR3 loop spans 16 amino acids. The CDR3 loop reads CASIRDSRDSSYEQYF. DNA for the CDR3: TGTGCCAGCATCAGGGATAGTCGGGACAGCTCCTACGAGCAGTACTTC.

The rearrangement links TRBV30 to TRBJ1-3; weak D call: TRBD1 (6 bases). Trimming shortened V by 8 bases and J by 0 bases, and 14 bases separated the two germline ends. In germline, CDR1 is GTSNPN, CDR2 SVGIG (reference sequence). CDR3 length: 14 residues. As DNA, the CDR3 is TGTGCCAGCCACACAGGGAGCTCTGGAAACACCATATATTTT. Protein product: CASHTGSSGNTIYF.

Written as DNA, the CDR3 is TGTGCCTGGAAAGTCTATGATCCCGGGGAGCTGTTTTTT. Protein: CAWKVYDPGELFF. This rearrangement joins TRBV30 to TRBJ2-2; D is uncertain. Trimming removed 4 bases at V and 6 bases at J, with 12 bases between. Germline CDR1 reads GTSNPN; CDR2 reads SVGIG (reference sequence). The CDR3 spans 13 residues.

CDR3 loop: CASSLAGGYGYTF. The CDR3 DNA reads TGTGCCAGCAGCTTGGCCGGGGGTTATGGCTACACCTTC. The V gene is TRBV5-6, the J gene TRBJ1-2; D might be TRBD1 (5 bases). Germline V lookup: CDR1 SGHDT, CDR2 YYEEEE. V dropped 0 bases and J dropped 5 bases, with 8 bases sitting between them. This CDR3 is built from 13 residues. The full variable domain, its missing parts supplied by reference TRBV5-6 and TRBJ1-2, is DAGVTQSPTHLIKTRGQQVTLRCSPKSGHDTVSWYQQALGQGPQFIFQYYEEEERQRGNFPDRFSGHQFPNYSSELNVNALLLGDSALYLCASSLAGGYGYTFGSGTRLTVV.

This clone was seen just once. This same CDR3 is encoded by further DNA sequences in the sample. This rearrangement joins TRBV19 to TRBJ1-1; TRBD1 matches at 8 bases. This CDR3 contains 13 residues. Germline CDR1 is LNHDA and CDR2 is SQIVND (reference sequence). Trimming took 5 bases from V and 3 from J; bases not matched to a gene: 2. The CDR3: CASSSTGDTEAFF. CDR3 coding DNA: TGTGCCAGTAGTTCGACAGGGGACACTGAAGCTTTCTTT.

This clone occurred a few times. CDR3 bases: TGTGCCAGCAGCGAGCGGGACCCTAGTTTCGGTGAGCAGTTCTTC. Encoded protein: CASSERDPSFGEQFF. This chain connects TRBV7-9 to TRBJ2-1, with 7 bases aligning to TRBD2. The CDR3 contains 15 residues. Trimming removed 5 bases from V and 9 bases from J; junction bases left unmatched: 13. Looked up from germline, CDR1 is SEHNR and CDR2 is FQNEAQ (reference sequence).